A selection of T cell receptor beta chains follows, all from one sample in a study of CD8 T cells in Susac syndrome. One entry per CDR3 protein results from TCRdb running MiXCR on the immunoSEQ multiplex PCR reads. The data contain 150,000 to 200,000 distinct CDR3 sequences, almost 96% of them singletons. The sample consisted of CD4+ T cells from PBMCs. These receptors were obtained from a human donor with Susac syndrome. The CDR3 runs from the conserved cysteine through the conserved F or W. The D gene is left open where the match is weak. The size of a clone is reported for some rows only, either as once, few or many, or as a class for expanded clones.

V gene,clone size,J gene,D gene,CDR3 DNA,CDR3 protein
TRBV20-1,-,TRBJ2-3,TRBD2,TGCAGTGCTAGAGGGCTGACTAGCGGGGGATTAGATACGCAGTATTTT,CSARGLTSGGLDTQYF
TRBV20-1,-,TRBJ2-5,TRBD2,TGCAGTGCAGTACTAGCGGGGGTAGAGACCCAGTACTTC,CSAVLAGVETQYF
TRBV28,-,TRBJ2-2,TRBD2,TGTGCCAGCCGGCTAGCGGGGGTAGGTTGGAACACCGGGGAGCTGTTTTTT,CASRLAGVGWNTGELFF
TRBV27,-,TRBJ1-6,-,TGTGCCAGCAGTTTACGTCAGGGTAGAGGATCACCCCTCCACTTT,CASSLRQGRGSPLHF
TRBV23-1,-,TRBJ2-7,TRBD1,TGCGCCAGCAGTCAATCCGCGGGACAGGGGATCCACGAGCAGTACTTC,CASSQSAGQGIHEQYF
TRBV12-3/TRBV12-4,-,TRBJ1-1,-,TGTGCCAGCAGTTTTCGGGGCTCTGAAGCTTTCTTT,CASSFRGSEAFF
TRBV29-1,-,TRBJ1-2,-,TGCAGCGTTGAACAGGCCGAAGGAAGACTTGGCTACACCTTC,CSVEQAEGRLGYTF
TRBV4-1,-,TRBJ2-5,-,TGCGCCAGCAGCCAAGAAAGGGGCGGGGAGGTGATTGAGACCCAGTACTTC,CASSQERGGEVIETQYF
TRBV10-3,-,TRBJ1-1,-,TGTGCCATCAGTGTAGGGGACACTGAAGCTTTCTTT,CAISVGDTEAFF
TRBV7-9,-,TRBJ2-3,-,TGTGCCAGCAGCTTAGGACACTTAACAGATACGCAGTATTTT,CASSLGHLTDTQYF
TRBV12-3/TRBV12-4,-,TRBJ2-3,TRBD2,TGTGCCAGCAGTTTGGGAGGGCTAGCGAGCACAGATACGCAGTATTTT,CASSLGGLASTDTQYF
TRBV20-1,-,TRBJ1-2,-,TGCAGTGCCAGGCAAGGGGGAACGGCTAACTATGGCTACACCTTC,CSARQGGTANYGYTF
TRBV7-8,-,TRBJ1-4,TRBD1,TGTGCCAGCAGCGGACGCAGGACAGGGACTCATGAAAAACTGTTTTTT,CASSGRRTGTHEKLFF
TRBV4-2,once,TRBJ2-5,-,TGTGCCAGCAGCCAAGAAGTAGTACAAGAGACCCAGTACTTC,CASSQEVVQETQYF
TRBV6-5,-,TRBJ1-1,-,TGTGCCAGCAGTTACCAGGCCGGGGGCACTGAAGCTTTCTTT,CASSYQAGGTEAFF
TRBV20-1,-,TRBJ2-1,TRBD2,TGCAGTGCTAGAGGAACGGGACTAGGGGGGGCCCCCTACAATGAGCAGTTCTTC,CSARGTGLGGAPYNEQFF
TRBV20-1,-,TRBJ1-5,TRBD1,TGCAGTGCTAGACCTAATCCAGGGGGTAGGAGTCAGCCCCAGCATTTT,CSARPNPGGRSQPQHF
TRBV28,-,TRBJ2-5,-,TGTGCCAGCAGTCCCCCCCTCGGGCTCTCCAGGGAGACCCAGTACTTC,CASSPPLGLSRETQYF
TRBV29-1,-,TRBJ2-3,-,TGCAGCGCCGAGGAAGTCCCAGATACGCAGTATTTT,CSAEEVPDTQYF
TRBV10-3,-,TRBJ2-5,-,TGTGCCATCAGCGCTGGGGGCCCTCAAGAGACCCAGTACTTC,CAISAGGPQETQYF
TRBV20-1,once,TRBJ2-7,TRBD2,TGCAGTGCTCCTTCCGAGTTAGCGGGGGTGGAGCAGTACTTC,CSAPSELAGVEQYF
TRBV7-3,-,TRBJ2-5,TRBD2,TGTGCCAGCAGCGCAACTAGCGACAAAGAGACCCAGTACTTC,CASSATSDKETQYF
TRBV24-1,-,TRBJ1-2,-,TGTGCCACCAGTCGACAGGTTGGCTACACCTTC,CATSRQVGYTF